The clone carrying this T cell receptor (beta chain) occurred many times. The data stem from a study of T cells in Graves' hyperthyroidism and ophthalmopathy. Study details: Peripheral blood sampling occurred at initial diagnosis, before any treatment.

CDR3 size: 15 residues. V shed 0 bases and J shed 3 bases, with 14 bases lying between them. CDR1 and CDR2 (germline): DFQATT, SNEGSKA (reference sequence). The CDR3 regions of TCR beta were amplified from RNA transcripts. First-round RT-PCR targeting the TCR CDR3 was performed with the HTBI primer set. MiXCR, run by TCRdb on the multiplex PCR reads, gives a single entry per CDR3 protein. The sample shows 340,000 or so distinct CDR3 sequences, around a sixth of them seen only once. The specimen was blood. The J gene is TRBJ1-2, the V gene TRBV20-1; D remains unclear. This receptor was identified in a woman between 45 and 60 years old with Graves' hyperthyroidism. The CDR3 region has the DNA TGCAGTGCTAGAGACCTAACCCTGGGAGACTATGGCTACACCTTC. This codes for CSARDLTLGDYGYTF.